These T cell receptor beta chains were read from a single sample in a study of glioma-infiltrating T cells after dendritic cell vaccination. The method was immunoSEQ multiplex PCR; TCRdb's version includes in-frame clones alone and lacks a portion of them. The repertoire holds tens of thousands of clones, with around 80% as singletons. Material: blood, obtained before dendritic cell vaccination. These receptors came from a human donor with glioblastoma. Each CDR3 is given with its conserved first and last residue. The D gene is left open where the match is weak. Where a row states a size, it is once, few, many or the class of an expanded clone; other rows omit it.

len: 17
j_gene: TRBJ2-6
abundance: few
d_gene: .
v_gene: TRBV19
CDR3aa: CASSIDRVLFGANVLTF
CDR3nt: TGTGCCAGTAGTATAGACAGGGTTCTTTTCGGGGCCAACGTCCTGACTTTC

len: 15
j_gene: TRBJ1-6
abundance: .
d_gene: .
v_gene: TRBV9
CDR3aa: CASSVGGADNSPLHF
CDR3nt: TGTGCCAGCAGCGTAGGGGGCGCGGATAATTCACCCCTCCACTTT

len: 17
j_gene: TRBJ2-3
abundance: .
d_gene: TRBD1
v_gene: TRBV11-2
CDR3aa: CASSLNPGGFPTDTQYF
CDR3nt: TGTGCCAGCAGCTTAAATCCAGGGGGCTTCCCCACAGATACGCAGTATTTT

len: 14
j_gene: TRBJ1-4
abundance: once
d_gene: .
v_gene: TRBV10-3
CDR3aa: CAIRDAQGGEKLFF
CDR3nt: TGTGCCATCAGGGACGCCCAGGGAGGAGAAAAACTGTTTTTT

len: 13
j_gene: TRBJ2-7
abundance: .
d_gene: .
v_gene: TRBV6-5
CDR3aa: CASSYSTDREQYF
CDR3nt: TGTGCCAGCAGTTACTCTACCGACAGGGAGCAGTACTTC

len: 20
j_gene: TRBJ2-6
abundance: .
d_gene: TRBD1
v_gene: TRBV9
CDR3aa: CASSILPGQGLGSGANVLTF
CDR3nt: TGTGCCAGCAGCATACTCCCGGGACAGGGGTTGGGCTCTGGGGCCAACGTCCTGACTTTC

len: 16
j_gene: TRBJ2-3
abundance: .
d_gene: TRBD2
v_gene: TRBV6-6
CDR3aa: CASSYGAGGSTDTQYF
CDR3nt: TGTGCCAGCAGTTACGGAGCGGGGGGGAGCACAGATACGCAGTATTTT

len: 15
j_gene: TRBJ2-2
abundance: .
d_gene: .
v_gene: TRBV6-5
CDR3aa: CASTRFIANTGELFF
CDR3nt: TGTGCCAGCACTCGGTTCATCGCGAACACCGGGGAGCTGTTTTTT

len: 14
j_gene: TRBJ1-5
abundance: .
d_gene: .
v_gene: TRBV6-1
CDR3aa: CASDRSPYNKPQHF
CDR3nt: TGTGCCAGCGACAGGTCCCCGTACAATAAGCCCCAGCATTTT

len: 14
j_gene: TRBJ1-2
abundance: .
d_gene: .
v_gene: TRBV29-1
CDR3aa: CSVAPPGGAGGYTF
CDR3nt: TGCAGCGTTGCCCCACCTGGGGGGGCCGGTGGCTACACCTTC

len: 13
j_gene: TRBJ2-3
abundance: .
d_gene: .
v_gene: TRBV7-6
CDR3aa: CASSLMRTDTQYF
CDR3nt: TGTGCCAGCAGCTTAATGAGGACAGATACGCAGTATTTT

len: 15
j_gene: TRBJ2-3
abundance: .
d_gene: .
v_gene: TRBV7-9
CDR3aa: CASSERAPSTDTQYF
CDR3nt: TGTGCCAGCAGCGAGCGGGCGCCTAGCACAGATACGCAGTATTTT

len: 13
j_gene: TRBJ2-1
abundance: .
d_gene: .
v_gene: TRBV5-1
CDR3aa: CASSLSPLGEQFF
CDR3nt: TGCGCCAGCAGCTTGTCCCCCCTCGGGGAGCAGTTCTTC

len: 14
j_gene: TRBJ1-5
abundance: .
d_gene: .
v_gene: TRBV9
CDR3aa: CASSVHGGNQPQHF
CDR3nt: TGTGCCAGCAGCGTACATGGAGGGAATCAGCCCCAGCATTTT

len: 15
j_gene: TRBJ2-1
abundance: .
d_gene: TRBD1
v_gene: TRBV4-2
CDR3aa: CASSQVRDRFNEQFF
CDR3nt: TGTGCCAGCAGCCAAGTTAGGGACAGATTCAATGAGCAGTTCTTC

len: 14
j_gene: TRBJ2-3
abundance: .
d_gene: .
v_gene: TRBV5-8
CDR3aa: CASSLGLPTDTQYF
CDR3nt: TGTGCCAGCAGCTTGGGACTCCCCACAGATACGCAGTATTTT

len: 16
j_gene: TRBJ1-5
abundance: .
d_gene: TRBD1
v_gene: TRBV5-1
CDR3aa: CASSLDEDRGRQPQHF
CDR3nt: TGCGCCAGCAGCTTGGACGAGGACAGGGGACGACAGCCCCAGCATTTT

len: 15
j_gene: TRBJ1-2
abundance: .
d_gene: .
v_gene: TRBV15
CDR3aa: CATSRDRQSNYGYTF
CDR3nt: TGTGCCACCAGCAGAGATCGACAGTCAAACTATGGCTACACCTTC

len: 14
j_gene: TRBJ2-2
abundance: .
d_gene: TRBD2
v_gene: TRBV7-3
CDR3aa: CASSQRGWNGELFF
CDR3nt: TGTGCCAGCAGCCAGCGGGGGTGGAACGGGGAGCTGTTTTTT

len: 14
j_gene: TRBJ1-2
abundance: .
d_gene: .
v_gene: TRBV9
CDR3aa: CASSYSGGDYGYTF
CDR3nt: TGTGCCAGCAGCTACTCGGGGGGAGACTATGGCTACACCTTC

len: 11
j_gene: TRBJ2-3
abundance: few
d_gene: .
v_gene: TRBV19
CDR3aa: CASSIADTQYF
CDR3nt: TGTGCCAGTAGTATCGCAGATACGCAGTATTTT

len: 11
j_gene: TRBJ2-5
abundance: .
d_gene: .
v_gene: TRBV12-5
CDR3aa: CASARDLEQYF
CDR3nt: TGTGCTAGTGCACGGGATTTAGAGCAGTACTTC

len: 17
j_gene: TRBJ2-1
abundance: .
d_gene: .
v_gene: TRBV9
CDR3aa: CASSGRWGTNSYNEQFF
CDR3nt: TGTGCCAGCAGCGGAAGATGGGGGACAAACTCCTACAATGAGCAGTTCTTC

len: 14
j_gene: TRBJ1-3
abundance: .
d_gene: .
v_gene: TRBV2
CDR3aa: CASSDAGAGNTIYF
CDR3nt: TGTGCCAGCAGTGATGCAGGGGCTGGAAACACCATATATTTT

len: 15
j_gene: TRBJ1-5
abundance: .
d_gene: .
v_gene: TRBV6-1
CDR3aa: CASSVGQPFNQPQHF
CDR3nt: TGTGCCAGCAGTGTGGGACAACCCTTTAATCAGCCCCAGCATTTT

len: 13
j_gene: TRBJ2-5
abundance: few
d_gene: .
v_gene: TRBV19
CDR3aa: CASALRQQETQYF
CDR3nt: TGTGCCAGTGCCCTGAGACAGCAAGAGACCCAGTACTTC

len: 14
j_gene: TRBJ2-1
abundance: .
d_gene: .
v_gene: TRBV2
CDR3aa: CASSERGSPSEQFF
CDR3nt: TGTGCCAGCAGTGAGCGGGGTTCCCCCAGCGAGCAGTTCTTC

len: 13
j_gene: TRBJ2-5
abundance: .
d_gene: .
v_gene: TRBV13
CDR3aa: CASSLNRQETQYF
CDR3nt: TGTGCCAGCAGCTTAAACAGACAAGAGACCCAGTACTTC

len: 11
j_gene: TRBJ1-3
abundance: .
d_gene: .
v_gene: TRBV4-1
CDR3aa: CASSPGNTIYF
CDR3nt: TGCGCCAGCAGTCCAGGAAACACCATATATTTT

len: 16
j_gene: TRBJ2-6
abundance: .
d_gene: .
v_gene: TRBV18
CDR3aa: CASSPRETSGANVLTF
CDR3nt: TGTGCCAGCTCACCACGGGAGACCTCTGGGGCCAACGTCCTGACTTTC

len: 13
j_gene: TRBJ2-7
abundance: .
d_gene: TRBD1
v_gene: TRBV9
CDR3aa: CASSLSDRGEQYF
CDR3nt: TGTGCCAGCAGCCTTAGCGACAGGGGCGAGCAGTACTTC

len: 14
j_gene: TRBJ2-1
abundance: .
d_gene: .
v_gene: TRBV6-1
CDR3aa: CASSGGDFYNEQFF
CDR3nt: TGTGCCAGCAGTGGGGGGGACTTCTACAATGAGCAGTTCTTC

len: 17
j_gene: TRBJ2-5
abundance: .
d_gene: .
v_gene: TRBV11-2
CDR3aa: CASSLAGLRGSIGTQYF
CDR3nt: TGTGCCAGCAGCTTAGCGGGGCTAAGGGGGTCGATTGGGACCCAGTACTTC

len: 14
j_gene: TRBJ1-3
abundance: few
d_gene: .
v_gene: TRBV6-5
CDR3aa: CASSPGPSGNTIYF
CDR3nt: TGTGCCAGCTCCCCGGGTCCCTCTGGAAACACCATATATTTT

len: 15
j_gene: TRBJ1-2
abundance: .
d_gene: TRBD1
v_gene: TRBV5-1
CDR3aa: CASSVDRGRDYGYTF
CDR3nt: TGCGCCAGCAGCGTGGACAGGGGAAGGGACTATGGCTACACCTTC

len: 16
j_gene: TRBJ2-2
abundance: .
d_gene: TRBD1
v_gene: TRBV7-2
CDR3aa: CASSPTRGRDTGELFF
CDR3nt: TGTGCCAGCAGCCCGACCAGGGGGCGGGACACCGGGGAGCTGTTTTTT

len: 13
j_gene: TRBJ2-7
abundance: .
d_gene: .
v_gene: TRBV7-9
CDR3aa: CASSFGQALSRYF
CDR3nt: TGTGCCAGCAGCTTTGGTCAGGCCTTGAGCAGGTACTTC

len: 18
j_gene: TRBJ1-5
abundance: .
d_gene: .
v_gene: TRBV5-6
CDR3aa: CASSSTGRRGSGNQPQHF
CDR3nt: TGTGCCAGCAGCAGCACGGGTAGGAGGGGATCGGGCAATCAGCCCCAGCATTTT

len: 16
j_gene: TRBJ2-5
abundance: once
d_gene: TRBD2
v_gene: TRBV4-2
CDR3aa: CASSQGAGSGEQTQYF
CDR3nt: TGTGCCAGCAGCCAAGGGGCGGGTAGCGGGGAACAGACCCAGTACTTC

len: 12
j_gene: TRBJ1-4
abundance: few
d_gene: TRBD1
v_gene: TRBV10-3
CDR3aa: CATGQSNEKLFF
CDR3nt: TGTGCCACGGGACAGAGTAATGAAAAACTGTTTTTT

len: 15
j_gene: TRBJ2-1
abundance: once
d_gene: TRBD1
v_gene: TRBV6-5
CDR3aa: CASCPRGLGPNEQFF
CDR3nt: TGTGCCAGCTGCCCCAGGGGGCTTGGACCCAATGAGCAGTTCTTC

len: 15
j_gene: TRBJ1-6
abundance: .
d_gene: .
v_gene: TRBV7-6
CDR3aa: CASSGPGIGNSPLHF
CDR3nt: TGTGCCAGCAGCGGACCAGGGATAGGCAATTCACCCCTCCACTTT

len: 16
j_gene: TRBJ2-1
abundance: .
d_gene: TRBD2
v_gene: TRBV6-5
CDR3aa: CASSYGLAGGYNEQFF
CDR3nt: TGTGCCAGCAGTTACGGACTAGCGGGAGGTTACAATGAGCAGTTCTTC

len: 15
j_gene: TRBJ2-1
abundance: once
d_gene: .
v_gene: TRBV6-6
CDR3aa: CASSYQQASYNEQFF
CDR3nt: TGTGCCAGCAGTTACCAGCAGGCCTCCTACAATGAGCAGTTCTTC

len: 15
j_gene: TRBJ2-5
abundance: .
d_gene: TRBD1
v_gene: TRBV11-2
CDR3aa: CASSFVTGGAETQYF
CDR3nt: TGTGCCAGCAGCTTCGTTACAGGGGGCGCGGAAACCCAGTACTTC

len: 15
j_gene: TRBJ2-2
abundance: .
d_gene: TRBD2
v_gene: TRBV28
CDR3aa: CASRSGMGNTGELFF
CDR3nt: TGTGCCAGCAGGAGCGGGATGGGGAACACCGGGGAGCTGTTTTTT

len: 12
j_gene: TRBJ2-7
abundance: few
d_gene: TRBD1
v_gene: TRBV6-6
CDR3aa: CASRQGAHEQYF
CDR3nt: TGTGCCAGCAGACAGGGGGCCCACGAGCAGTACTTC

len: 18
j_gene: TRBJ1-1
abundance: .
d_gene: .
v_gene: TRBV19
CDR3aa: CASSILFRGSHTNTEAFF
CDR3nt: TGTGCCAGTAGTATTCTATTCCGGGGGTCTCATACGAACACTGAAGCTTTCTTT

len: 18
j_gene: TRBJ2-2
abundance: .
d_gene: TRBD1
v_gene: TRBV5-8
CDR3aa: CASSTGTGGAENTGELFF
CDR3nt: TGTGCCAGCAGCACCGGGACAGGGGGCGCAGAGAACACCGGGGAGCTGTTTTTT

len: 15
j_gene: TRBJ2-3
abundance: .
d_gene: TRBD2
v_gene: TRBV7-3
CDR3aa: CASSLGLVGSDTQYF
CDR3nt: TGTGCCAGCAGTCTCGGACTAGTGGGGTCGGATACGCAGTATTTT

len: 12
j_gene: TRBJ1-1
abundance: .
d_gene: .
v_gene: TRBV19
CDR3aa: CASSSTGLAAFF
CDR3nt: TGTGCCAGTAGCTCGACCGGACTGGCGGCTTTCTTT

len: 12
j_gene: TRBJ2-1
abundance: .
d_gene: .
v_gene: TRBV29-1
CDR3aa: CSVERHYDEQFF
CDR3nt: TGCAGCGTTGAGAGGCACTACGATGAGCAGTTCTTC